This T cell receptor (beta chain) was identified during a study of blood T cell repertoires in COVID-19. Generated by immunoSEQ multiplex PCR, the TCRdb table keeps only in-frame clones and is missing some. The sample holds about 260,000 clones, around four fifths seen once. Germline assignment: CDR1 SGHDN and CDR2 FVKESK. The CDR3 loop spans 14 amino acids. V lost 0 bases to trimming and J lost 7 bases, with 10 bases between them. This receptor was obtained from a woman of 80 years or more with acute or convalescent COVID-19. Sample: peripheral blood. This sequence joins TRBV14 and TRBJ2-1; weak D call: TRBD2 (5 bases). CDR3 protein: CASSQDRRFNEQFF. As DNA, the CDR3 is TGTGCCAGCAGCCAAGATCGGAGGTTTAATGAGCAGTTCTTC.